This TCR beta chain was sequenced for a study of blood T cell repertoires in COVID-19. TCRdb's copy holds only in-frame clones and misses some; the assay was immunoSEQ multiplex PCR. There are approximately 240,000 clones in the sample; 88% occur only once, and 2.1% lies in the top ten. The CDR3 totals 14 residues. Losses at the gene ends were 7 bases for V and 6 bases for J; bases not matched to a gene: 10. Germline V gives CDR1 MNHNY, CDR2 SVGAGI (reference sequence). Sample: peripheral blood. The TCR was taken from a woman in her thirties or forties who had recovered from COVID-19. This chain joins TRBV6-6 and TRBJ2-7, with 9 bases aligning to TRBD1. The CDR3 DNA is TGTGCCAGCAAGGGGACAGGGCACTCCGCCGAGCAGTACTTC. Translating gives CASKGTGHSAEQYF.